This TCR beta chain originates from a study of OX40 agonist ivuxolimab in advanced cancers. About the research overall: Patients assigned to dose escalation were diagnosed with hepatocellular carcinoma, melanoma, renal cell or head and neck cancer. Three individuals attained partial responses, comprising one hepatocellular carcinoma case and two cutaneous melanoma cases.

For this clone: Its antigen is unknown.

Method: immunoSEQ multiplex PCR; TCRdb's copy keeps in-frame clones and lacks some. Of around 80,000 clones in the sample, around 80% are singletons; the top ten hold approximately 7%. Study-level results: Low normalized T-cell clonal expansion was additionally recorded for some nonresponders. With doses of 0.1 to 3.0 mg/kg, CD4+ and CD8+ blood T cells had undergone clonal expansion by week 6.

Trimming stripped 3 bases from V and 2 bases from J, with 20 bases between. Germline loops: CDR1 KGHSH, CDR2 LQKENI. The CDR3 has 17 residues. This sequence joins TRBV18 and TRBJ2-7; D may be TRBD2 (6 bases). The sequence was collected from an adult with an advanced solid tumor such as melanoma, head and neck, liver or kidney cancer. Specimen: CD4+ or CD8+ T cells sorted from blood, collected in a trial of the OX40 agonist ivuxolimab. The CDR3 loop reads CASSPRGNRAPPYEQYF. CDR3 sequence (DNA): TGTGCCAGCTCACCTCGGGGGAACAGAGCCCCTCCCTACGAGCAGTACTTC.